This passage covers 10 T cell receptor beta chains from one sample sequenced in a study of shared clonotypes between healthy human individuals. This table comes from immunoSEQ multiplex PCR, and its TCRdb copy is limited to in-frame clones, with some not included. This table holds about 600,000 clones, more than 95% found once. Source material: naive CD4+ T cells sorted from blood. Subset specified: CD45RA+ positively selected. Receptors were obtained from a woman younger than 45 in good health.

This sequence joins TRBV5-1 and TRBJ2-5; D is uncertain. V shed 4 bases and J shed 3 bases, with 7 bases lying between them. Looked up from germline, CDR1 is SGHRS and CDR2 is YFSETQ. The CDR3 runs 12 residues. CDR3 in amino acids: CASSPDKETQYF. The CDR3 DNA follows: TGCGCCAGCAGCCCGGATAAAGAGACCCAGTACTTC.

The chain links TRBV9 to TRBJ1-1, with 7 bases lining up with TRBD1. Germline V gene lookup returns CDR1 SGDLS and CDR2 YYNGEE. CDR3 length equals 15 residues. Trimming cost V 3 bases and J 1 base; bases outside gene matches: 6. The CDR3 region is CASSAAGQPNTEAFF. In DNA form, the CDR3 reads TGTGCCAGCAGCGCAGCGGGACAGCCGAACACTGAAGCTTTCTTT.

This clone was recorded only once. This chain connects TRBV5-1 to TRBJ1-1; TRBD1 is a possible D gene (6 bases). Trimming took 4 bases from V and 1 from J, leaving 14 bases between them. Germline V lookup: CDR1 SGHRS, CDR2 YFSETQ. This CDR3 has 15 amino acids. CDR3 in amino acids: CASSPSGARNTEAFF. The CDR3 DNA is TGCGCCAGCAGCCCCTCGGGGGCGAGGAACACTGAAGCTTTCTTT. The complete variable domain, with remaining parts taken from reference TRBV5-1 and TRBJ1-1, reads KAGVTQTPRYLIKTRGQQVTLSCSPISGHRSVSWYQQTPGQGLQFLFEYFSETQRNKGNFPGRFSGRQFSNSRSEMNVSTLELGDSALYLCASSPSGARNTEAFFGQGTRLTVV.

This chain joins TRBV4-1 and TRBJ1-2, with 9 bases matching TRBD1. Germline-derived CDR1 and CDR2 are MGHRA and YSYEKL. J lost 8 bases, V lost 4 bases, and 8 bases had no gene match. The CDR3 totals 14 residues. In DNA, the CDR3 is TGCGCCAGCAGCCGCGACAGGGGGAATAGGGGCTACACCTTC. It codes for CASSRDRGNRGYTF.

The V and J genes are TRBV9 and TRBJ2-7, with no clear D. Per germline, CDR1 SGDLS and CDR2 YYNGEE. V lost 0 bases to trimming and J lost 2 bases, with 15 bases between them. The CDR3 covers 16 residues. The CDR3 region is CASSVEGGVLTYEQYF. The CDR3 bases are TGTGCCAGCAGCGTAGAGGGTGGGGTCCTAACCTACGAGCAGTACTTC.

The chain links TRBV25-1 to TRBJ2-1; 9 bases align to TRBD1. Germline V gives CDR1 MGHDK, CDR2 SYGVNS. The CDR3 covers 15 residues. J was trimmed by 4 bases and V by 3 bases; bases with no gene match: 4. This CDR3 reads CASSESGQGYNEQFF. The CDR3 DNA reads TGTGCCAGCAGTGAGTCTGGACAGGGGTACAATGAGCAGTTCTTC. Variable domain in full (rest from reference TRBV25-1 and TRBJ2-1): EADIYQTPRYLVIGTGKKITLECSQTMGHDKMYWYQQDPGMELHLIHYSYGVNSTEKGDLSSESTVSRIRTEHFPLTLESARPSHTSQYLCASSESGQGYNEQFFGPGTRLTVL.

The chain employs TRBV29-1 and TRBJ2-3; 7 positions match TRBD2. Germline loops: CDR1 SQVTM, CDR2 ANQGSEA. Germline trimming cut 5 bases from V and 0 bases from J; bases unmatched to any gene: 5. The CDR3 consists of 14 residues. The CDR3 loop reads CSVSTSSSTDTQYF. The DNA of the CDR3 is TGCAGCGTTTCGACTAGCTCTAGCACAGATACGCAGTATTTT.

About this clone itself: This specimen includes other DNA sequences encoding the same CDR3. The chain couples TRBV18 to TRBJ1-5; TRBD1 is a possible D gene (6 bases). V was shortened by 4 bases and J by 2 bases, with 6 bases between the two germline ends. Germline V gene sequence: CDR1 KGHSH, CDR2 LQKENI. This CDR3 contains 13 residues. DNA of the CDR3: TGTGCCAGCTCACGACAGGGCAATCAGCCCCAGCATTTT. Translated, it gives CASSRQGNQPQHF.

The chain carries TRBV5-4 and TRBJ2-5; D could derive from TRBD1 or TRBD2 (8 bases each). CDR3 length: 16 amino acids. In germline, CDR1 is SGHNT, CDR2 YYREEE (reference sequence). The V and J ends lost 4 bases and 9 bases respectively, with 25 bases between them. CDR3 sequence: CASSAGGGQAFRPQYF. The CDR3 DNA follows: TGTGCCAGCAGCGCCGGGGGGGGACAGGCCTTTCGACCCCAGTACTTC.

The DNA of the CDR3 is TGTGCCAGCAGTTTAGCCCTAGTAGGTATGAAGCAGTACTTC. Amino acid sequence: CASSLALVGMKQYF. The gene calls are TRBV28 and TRBJ2-7; no clear D gene. V gave up 2 bases and J gave up 8 bases, with 16 bases separating them. The CDR3 is 14 amino acids. Germline V gene data show CDR1 as MDHEN and CDR2 as SYDVKM.